A selection of T cell receptor beta chains follows, all from one sample in a study of blood T cell repertoires in COVID-19. Some clones are missing from TCRdb's copy, which holds only in-frame ones; the method was immunoSEQ multiplex PCR. This table has 150,000 or so clones, approximately 78% appearing once. The sequenced sample consisted of peripheral blood. All receptors derive from a human donor with acute or convalescent COVID-19. The donor label of this sample is uncertain. Each CDR3 is given with its conserved first and last residue. A D gene is named only where the DNA matches it firmly. Part of the rows lack a size; the others show once, few, many or a class for expanded clones.

d_gene: -
j_gene: TRBJ2-4
abundance: -
v_gene: TRBV29-1
CDR3nt: TGCAGCGTTGTGCTCAGTAAAAACATTCAGTACTTC
CDR3aa: CSVVLSKNIQYF

d_gene: -
j_gene: TRBJ1-6
abundance: -
v_gene: TRBV5-1
CDR3nt: TGCGCCAGCAGAGAAGCAAATAATTCACCCCTCCACTTT
CDR3aa: CASREANNSPLHF

d_gene: TRBD1
j_gene: TRBJ1-2
abundance: -
v_gene: TRBV29-1
CDR3nt: TGCAGCGTTTTTCAACAGGGGTGGAAGGATGGCTACACCTTC
CDR3aa: CSVFQQGWKDGYTF

d_gene: -
j_gene: TRBJ2-3
abundance: -
v_gene: TRBV19
CDR3nt: TGTGCCAGTACTCGGGATGACCAAAAAACGCAGTATTTT
CDR3aa: CASTRDDQKTQYF

d_gene: -
j_gene: TRBJ1-6
abundance: once
v_gene: TRBV5-1
CDR3nt: TGCGCCAGCAGCCCTAACGGACTCCACAATTCACCCCTCCACTTT
CDR3aa: CASSPNGLHNSPLHF

d_gene: TRBD2
j_gene: TRBJ2-2
abundance: -
v_gene: TRBV30
CDR3nt: TGTGCCTGGTCGCTAGCGGGGGGGCCTGGTGGGGAGCTGTTTTTT
CDR3aa: CAWSLAGGPGGELFF

d_gene: TRBD1
j_gene: TRBJ1-1
abundance: -
v_gene: TRBV19
CDR3nt: TGTGCCAGTAGTATTCTGACAGGGGGACACACTGAAGCTTTCTTT
CDR3aa: CASSILTGGHTEAFF

d_gene: TRBD1
j_gene: TRBJ1-1
abundance: once
v_gene: TRBV30
CDR3nt: TGTGCCTGGAGGGCCGGGACAGGGAGAGGTGAAGCTTTCTTT
CDR3aa: CAWRAGTGRGEAFF

d_gene: -
j_gene: TRBJ1-2
abundance: once
v_gene: TRBV5-1
CDR3nt: TGCGCCAGCAGCGCGCGGGAGGGGAAGGATGGCTACACCTTC
CDR3aa: CASSAREGKDGYTF

d_gene: -
j_gene: TRBJ2-7
abundance: -
v_gene: TRBV2
CDR3nt: TGTGCCAGCAGTGAGGAGAGTAGCGTGCACTACGAGCAGTACTTC
CDR3aa: CASSEESSVHYEQYF

d_gene: -
j_gene: TRBJ1-2
abundance: -
v_gene: TRBV19
CDR3nt: TGTGCCAGTAGTATAGGCGTCCGACAGGCCTTCTATGGCTACACCTTC
CDR3aa: CASSIGVRQAFYGYTF

d_gene: TRBD1
j_gene: TRBJ1-5
abundance: -
v_gene: TRBV30
CDR3nt: TGTGCCTGGTCGCCTGAACAGGGGAATCAGCCCCAGCATTTT
CDR3aa: CAWSPEQGNQPQHF

d_gene: -
j_gene: TRBJ1-6
abundance: -
v_gene: TRBV7-9
CDR3nt: TGTGCCAGCAGCTACCGGACACAAAGTAATTCACCCCTCCACTTT
CDR3aa: CASSYRTQSNSPLHF

d_gene: -
j_gene: TRBJ1-4
abundance: -
v_gene: TRBV4-1
CDR3nt: TGCGCCAGCAGCCACCCTGCGGCGGGAGTCGAAAAACTGTTTTTT
CDR3aa: CASSHPAAGVEKLFF

d_gene: -
j_gene: TRBJ2-6
abundance: -
v_gene: TRBV30
CDR3nt: TGTGCCTGGAGTGCGGGGGGCGCTGGGGCCAACGTCCTGACTTTC
CDR3aa: CAWSAGGAGANVLTF

d_gene: -
j_gene: TRBJ1-2
abundance: -
v_gene: TRBV7-2
CDR3nt: TGTGCCAGCAGCGTCAGGACGGTCCCGACAGGCTCCGGGGATGGCTACACCTTC
CDR3aa: CASSVRTVPTGSGDGYTF

d_gene: -
j_gene: TRBJ1-5
abundance: -
v_gene: TRBV19
CDR3nt: TGTGCCAGTAGTTGGCGGAGGGGAGGCAATCAGCCCCAGCATTTT
CDR3aa: CASSWRRGGNQPQHF

d_gene: -
j_gene: TRBJ1-6
abundance: -
v_gene: TRBV15
CDR3nt: TGTGCCACCAGCGTAGGGGTCGGGAATTCACCCCTCCACTTT
CDR3aa: CATSVGVGNSPLHF

d_gene: -
j_gene: TRBJ1-4
abundance: -
v_gene: TRBV19
CDR3nt: TGTGCCAGTGGACAGCGCCTTAATGAAAAACTGTTTTTT
CDR3aa: CASGQRLNEKLFF

d_gene: -
j_gene: TRBJ2-7
abundance: -
v_gene: TRBV10-3
CDR3nt: TGTGCCATCAGTATCCGCCCAAAAGAGAGCTCCTACGAGCAGTACTTC
CDR3aa: CAISIRPKESSYEQYF

d_gene: TRBD2
j_gene: TRBJ2-1
abundance: -
v_gene: TRBV5-1
CDR3nt: TGCGCCAGCAGCTTGGTTACGGGACTAGGGGTCAATGAGCAGTTCTTC
CDR3aa: CASSLVTGLGVNEQFF

d_gene: -
j_gene: TRBJ2-3
abundance: -
v_gene: TRBV4-3
CDR3nt: TGCGCCAGCAGCCAAGATTGGGGGACAGCCCGGGAGCCGCACACAGATACGCAGTATTTT
CDR3aa: CASSQDWGTAREPHTDTQYF